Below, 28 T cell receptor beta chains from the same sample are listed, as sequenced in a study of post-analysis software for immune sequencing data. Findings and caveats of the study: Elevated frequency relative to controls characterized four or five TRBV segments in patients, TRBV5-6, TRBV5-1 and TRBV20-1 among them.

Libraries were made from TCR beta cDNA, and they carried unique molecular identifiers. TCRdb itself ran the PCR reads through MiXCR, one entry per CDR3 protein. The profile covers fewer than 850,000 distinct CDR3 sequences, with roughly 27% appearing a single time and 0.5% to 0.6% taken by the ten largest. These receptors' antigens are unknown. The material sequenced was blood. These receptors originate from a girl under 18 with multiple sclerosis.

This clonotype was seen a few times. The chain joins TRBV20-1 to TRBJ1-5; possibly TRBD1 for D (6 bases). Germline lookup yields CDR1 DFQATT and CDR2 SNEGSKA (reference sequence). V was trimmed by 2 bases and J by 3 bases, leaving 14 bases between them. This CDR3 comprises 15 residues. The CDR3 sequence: CSARRQDSSNQPQHF. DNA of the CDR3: TGCAGTGCTAGACGGCAGGACAGTTCCAATCAGCCCCAGCATTTT.

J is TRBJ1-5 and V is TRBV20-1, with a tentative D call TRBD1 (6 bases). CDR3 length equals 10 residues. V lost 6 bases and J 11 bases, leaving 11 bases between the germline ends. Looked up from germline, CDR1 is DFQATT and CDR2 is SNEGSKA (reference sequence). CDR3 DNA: TGCAGTGCCTGGAGGGGGGCCCAGCATTTT. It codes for CSAWRGAQHF.

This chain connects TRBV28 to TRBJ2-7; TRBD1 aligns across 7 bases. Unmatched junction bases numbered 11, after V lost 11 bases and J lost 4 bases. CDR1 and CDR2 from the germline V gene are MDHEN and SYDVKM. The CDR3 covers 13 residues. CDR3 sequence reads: CAGESGRGYEQYF. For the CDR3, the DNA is TGTGCCGGCGAATCGGGCAGGGGGTACGAGCAGTACTTC. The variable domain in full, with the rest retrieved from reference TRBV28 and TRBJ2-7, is DVKVTQSSRYLVKRTGEKVFLECVQDMDHENMFWYRQDPGLGLRLIYFSYDVKMKEKGDIPEGYSVSREKKERFSLILESASTNQTSMYLCAGESGRGYEQYFGPGTRLTVT.

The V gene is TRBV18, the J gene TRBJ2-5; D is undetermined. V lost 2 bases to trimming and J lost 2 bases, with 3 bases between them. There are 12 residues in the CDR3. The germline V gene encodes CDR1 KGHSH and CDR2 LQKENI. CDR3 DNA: TGTGCCAGCTCACCAGAACAAGAGACCCAGTACTTC. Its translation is CASSPEQETQYF.

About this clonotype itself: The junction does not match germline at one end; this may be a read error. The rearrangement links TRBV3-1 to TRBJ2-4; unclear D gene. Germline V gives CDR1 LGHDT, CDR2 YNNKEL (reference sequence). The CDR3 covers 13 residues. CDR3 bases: TGTGCCAGCAGCCAATCCGCCAAAAGCATTCAGTACTTC. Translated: CASSQSAKSIQYF.

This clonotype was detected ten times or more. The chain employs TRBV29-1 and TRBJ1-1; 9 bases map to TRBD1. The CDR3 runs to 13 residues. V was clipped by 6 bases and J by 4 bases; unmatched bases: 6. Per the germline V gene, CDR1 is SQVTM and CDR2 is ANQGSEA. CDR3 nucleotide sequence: TGCAGCGTCGGAACAGGGGGCATCACTGAAGCTTTCTTT. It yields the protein CSVGTGGITEAFF.

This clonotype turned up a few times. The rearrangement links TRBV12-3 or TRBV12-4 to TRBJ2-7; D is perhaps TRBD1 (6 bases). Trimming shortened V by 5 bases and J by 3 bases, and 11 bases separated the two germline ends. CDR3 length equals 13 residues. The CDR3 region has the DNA TGTGCCAGCAGTCCGGGACACATCTACGAGCAGTACTTC. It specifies CASSPGHIYEQYF.

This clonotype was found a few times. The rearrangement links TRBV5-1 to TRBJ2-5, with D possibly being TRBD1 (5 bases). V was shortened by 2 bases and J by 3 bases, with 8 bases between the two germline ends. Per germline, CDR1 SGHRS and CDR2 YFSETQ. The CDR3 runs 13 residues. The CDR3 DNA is TGCGCCAGCAGCTTCGTAGGGGAAGAGACCCAGTACTTC. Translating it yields CASSFVGEETQYF.

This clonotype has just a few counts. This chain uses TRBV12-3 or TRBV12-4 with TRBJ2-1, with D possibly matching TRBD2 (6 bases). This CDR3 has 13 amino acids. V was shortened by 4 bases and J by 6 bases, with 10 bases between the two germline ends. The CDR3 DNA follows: TGTGCCAGCAGTTGGGGGGTCGGCAATGAGCAGTTCTTC. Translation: CASSWGVGNEQFF.

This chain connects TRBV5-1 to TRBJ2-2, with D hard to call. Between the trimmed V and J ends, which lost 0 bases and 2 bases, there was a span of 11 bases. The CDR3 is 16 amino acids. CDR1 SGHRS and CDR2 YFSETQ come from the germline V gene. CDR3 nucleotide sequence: TGCGCCAGCAGCTTGGGTCAGCCCAGCAACACCGGGGAGCTGTTTTTT. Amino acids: CASSLGQPSNTGELFF.

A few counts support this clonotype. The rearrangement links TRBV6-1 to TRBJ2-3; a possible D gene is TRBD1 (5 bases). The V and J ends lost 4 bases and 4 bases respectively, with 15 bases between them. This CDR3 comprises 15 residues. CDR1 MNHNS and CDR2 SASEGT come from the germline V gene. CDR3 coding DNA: TGTGCCAGCAGTGCCCAGGGTGTTGACGCAGATACGCAGTATTTT. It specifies CASSAQGVDADTQYF.

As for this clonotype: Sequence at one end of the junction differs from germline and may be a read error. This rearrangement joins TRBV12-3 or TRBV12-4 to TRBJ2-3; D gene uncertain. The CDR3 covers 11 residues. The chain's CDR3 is CASSRADTEYF. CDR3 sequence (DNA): TGTGCCAGCAGTCGCGCAGATACGGAGTATTTT.

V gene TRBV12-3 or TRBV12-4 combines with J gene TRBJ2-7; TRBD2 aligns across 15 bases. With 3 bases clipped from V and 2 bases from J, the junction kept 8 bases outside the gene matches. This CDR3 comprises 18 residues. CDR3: CASSFPGLAGGPTYEQYF. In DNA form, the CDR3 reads TGTGCCAGCAGTTTCCCGGGACTAGCGGGAGGCCCTACCTACGAGCAGTACTTC.

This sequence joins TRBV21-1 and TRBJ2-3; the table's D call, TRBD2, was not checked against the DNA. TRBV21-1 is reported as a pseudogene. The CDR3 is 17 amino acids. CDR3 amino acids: CASSKDSGLPLGDTQYF. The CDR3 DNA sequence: TGTGCCAGCAGCAAAGATTCGGGACTACCCCTCGGGGATACGCAGTATTTT.

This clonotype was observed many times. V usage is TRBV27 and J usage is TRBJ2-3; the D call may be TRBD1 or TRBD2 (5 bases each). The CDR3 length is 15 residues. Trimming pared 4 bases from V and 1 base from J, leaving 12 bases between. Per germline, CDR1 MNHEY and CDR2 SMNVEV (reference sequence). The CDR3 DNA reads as TGTGCCAGCAGTTATCGGGACCGCGGCACAGATACGCAGTATTTT. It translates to CASSYRDRGTDTQYF.

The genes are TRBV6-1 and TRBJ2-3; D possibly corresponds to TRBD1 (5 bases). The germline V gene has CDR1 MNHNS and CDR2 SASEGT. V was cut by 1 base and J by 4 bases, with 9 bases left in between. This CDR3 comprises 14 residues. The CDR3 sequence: CASSEGQGSDTQYF. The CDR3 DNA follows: TGTGCCAGCAGTGAAGGGCAGGGTTCAGATACGCAGTATTTT.

CDR3 region: CASSETSNSPLHF. The DNA of the CDR3 is TGTGCCAGCAGTGAAACGAGTAATTCACCCCTCCACTTT. V gene TRBV6-4 combines with J gene TRBJ1-6; D call uncertain. The V end lost 3 bases, the J end lost 6 bases, and 6 bases lay between the germline ends. CDR3 length: 13 amino acids. Per germline, CDR1 MRHNA and CDR2 SNTAGT.

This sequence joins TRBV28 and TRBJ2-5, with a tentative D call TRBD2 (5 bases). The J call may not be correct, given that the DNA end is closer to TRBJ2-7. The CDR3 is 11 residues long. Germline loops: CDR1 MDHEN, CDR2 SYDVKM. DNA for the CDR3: TGTGCCAGCAGCCGGACTCGCGAGCAGTACTTC. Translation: CASSRTREQYF.

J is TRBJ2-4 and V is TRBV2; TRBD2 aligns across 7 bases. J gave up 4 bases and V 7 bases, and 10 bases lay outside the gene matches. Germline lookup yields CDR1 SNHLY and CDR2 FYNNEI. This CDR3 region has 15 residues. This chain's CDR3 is CASMGRDYRKNIQYF. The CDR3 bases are TGTGCCAGCATGGGGAGGGACTACCGAAAAAACATTCAGTACTTC.

The CDR3 spells CATSGVGTGINQPQHF. CDR3 DNA sequence: TGTGCCACCAGTGGTGTGGGGACAGGGATCAATCAGCCCCAGCATTTT. The gene calls are TRBV24-1 and TRBJ1-5; the match to TRBD1 covers 9 bases. The V segment lost 5 bases and the J segment 3 bases; nucleotides outside the gene matches: 7. Per the germline V gene, CDR1 is KGHDR and CDR2 is SFDVKD. This CDR3 comprises 16 residues.

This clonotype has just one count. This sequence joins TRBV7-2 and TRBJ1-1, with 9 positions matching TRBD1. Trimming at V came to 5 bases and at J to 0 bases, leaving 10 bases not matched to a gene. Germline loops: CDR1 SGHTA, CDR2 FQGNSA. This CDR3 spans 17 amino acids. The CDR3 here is CASSPGTGLPMNTEAFF. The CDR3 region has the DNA TGTGCCAGCAGCCCGGGGACAGGGCTTCCCATGAACACTGAAGCTTTCTTT.

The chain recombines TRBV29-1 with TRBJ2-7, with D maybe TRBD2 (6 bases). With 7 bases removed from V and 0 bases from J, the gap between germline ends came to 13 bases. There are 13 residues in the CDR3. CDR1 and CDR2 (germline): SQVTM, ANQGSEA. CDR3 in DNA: TGCAGCGCGGGACTGGGTAACTCCTACGAGCAGTACTTC. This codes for CSAGLGNSYEQYF.

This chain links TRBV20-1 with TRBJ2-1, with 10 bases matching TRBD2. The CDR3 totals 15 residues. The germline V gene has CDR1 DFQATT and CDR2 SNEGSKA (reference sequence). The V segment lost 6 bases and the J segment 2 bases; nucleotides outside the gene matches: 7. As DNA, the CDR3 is TGCAGTGCCAGTAGCGGGGGGCCTACCTACAATGAGCAGTTCTTC. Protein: CSASSGGPTYNEQFF.

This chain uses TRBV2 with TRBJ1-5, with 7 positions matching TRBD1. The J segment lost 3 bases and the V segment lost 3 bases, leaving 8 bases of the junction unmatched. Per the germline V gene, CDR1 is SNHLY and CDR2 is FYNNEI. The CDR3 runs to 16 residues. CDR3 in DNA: TGTGCCAGCAGTGACCCACCGACAGGGTCCAATCAGCCCCAGCATTTT. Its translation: CASSDPPTGSNQPQHF.

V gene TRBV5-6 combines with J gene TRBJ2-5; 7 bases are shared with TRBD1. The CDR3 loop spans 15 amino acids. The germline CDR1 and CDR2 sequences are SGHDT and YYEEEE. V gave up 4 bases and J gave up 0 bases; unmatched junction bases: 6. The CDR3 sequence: CASSAGTEYQETQYF. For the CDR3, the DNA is TGTGCCAGCAGCGCTGGGACAGAGTACCAAGAGACCCAGTACTTC.

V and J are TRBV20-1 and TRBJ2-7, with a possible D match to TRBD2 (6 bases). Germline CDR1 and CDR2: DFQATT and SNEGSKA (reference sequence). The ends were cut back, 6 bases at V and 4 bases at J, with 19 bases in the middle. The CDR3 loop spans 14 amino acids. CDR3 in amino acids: CSAAMGGAAYEQYF. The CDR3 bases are TGCAGTGCGGCTATGGGGGGAGCCGCGTACGAGCAGTACTTC.

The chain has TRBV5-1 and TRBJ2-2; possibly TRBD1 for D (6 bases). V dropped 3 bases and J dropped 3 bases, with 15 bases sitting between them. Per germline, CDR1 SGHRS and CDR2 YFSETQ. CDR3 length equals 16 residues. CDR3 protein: CASSWGRRTDTGELFF. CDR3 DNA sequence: TGCGCCAGCAGCTGGGGCCGGCGGACAGACACCGGGGAGCTGTTTTTT.

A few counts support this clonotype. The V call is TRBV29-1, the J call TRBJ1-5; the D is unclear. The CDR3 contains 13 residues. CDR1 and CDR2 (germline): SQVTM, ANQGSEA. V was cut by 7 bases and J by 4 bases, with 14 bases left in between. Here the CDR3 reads CSDQEGRNQPQHF. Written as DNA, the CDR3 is TGCAGCGACCAAGAAGGGAGAAATCAGCCCCAGCATTTT. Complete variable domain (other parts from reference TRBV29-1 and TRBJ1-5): SAVISQKPSRDICQRGTSLTIQCQVDSQVTMMFWYRQQPGQSLTLIATANQGSEATYESGFVIDKFPISRPNLTFSTLTVSNMSPEDSSIYLCSDQEGRNQPQHFGDGTRLSIL.